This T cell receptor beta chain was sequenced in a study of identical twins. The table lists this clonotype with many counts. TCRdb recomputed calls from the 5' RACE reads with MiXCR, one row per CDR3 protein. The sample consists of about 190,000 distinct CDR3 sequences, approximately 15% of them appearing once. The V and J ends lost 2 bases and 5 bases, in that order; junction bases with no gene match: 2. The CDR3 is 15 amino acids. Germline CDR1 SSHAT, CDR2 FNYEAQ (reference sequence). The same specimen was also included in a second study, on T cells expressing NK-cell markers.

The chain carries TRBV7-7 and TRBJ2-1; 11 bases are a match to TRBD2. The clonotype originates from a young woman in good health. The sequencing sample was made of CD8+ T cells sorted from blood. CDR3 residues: CASSLKLAGDNEQFF. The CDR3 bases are TGTGCCAGCAGCTTAAAACTAGCGGGAGACAATGAGCAGTTCTTC.